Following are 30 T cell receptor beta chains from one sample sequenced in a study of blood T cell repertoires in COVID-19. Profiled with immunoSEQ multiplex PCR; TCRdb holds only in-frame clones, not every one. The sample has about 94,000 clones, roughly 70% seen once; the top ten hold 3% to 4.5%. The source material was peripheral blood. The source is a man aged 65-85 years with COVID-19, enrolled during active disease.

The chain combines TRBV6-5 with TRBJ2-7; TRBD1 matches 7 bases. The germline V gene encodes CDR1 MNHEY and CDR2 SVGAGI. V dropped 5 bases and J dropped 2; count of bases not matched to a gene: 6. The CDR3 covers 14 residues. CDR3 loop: CASSRQGTAYEQYF. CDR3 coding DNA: TGTGCCAGCAGTAGACAGGGAACAGCCTACGAGCAGTACTTC.

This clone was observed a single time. CDR3 in amino acids: CASSPDMEQGKDYGYTF. CDR3 in DNA: TGTGCCAGCTCACCTGACATGGAGCAGGGTAAAGACTATGGCTACACCTTC. The chain joins TRBV18 to TRBJ1-2; maybe TRBD1 (5 bases). Trimming stripped 3 bases from V and 3 bases from J, with 20 bases between. This CDR3 is built from 17 residues. Germline V gives CDR1 KGHSH, CDR2 LQKENI.

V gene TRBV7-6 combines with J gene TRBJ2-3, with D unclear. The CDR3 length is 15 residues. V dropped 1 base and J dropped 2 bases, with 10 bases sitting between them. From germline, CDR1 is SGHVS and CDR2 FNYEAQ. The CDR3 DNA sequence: TGTGCCAGCAGCTTAGTAAAGCAATTCACAGATACGCAGTATTTT. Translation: CASSLVKQFTDTQYF.

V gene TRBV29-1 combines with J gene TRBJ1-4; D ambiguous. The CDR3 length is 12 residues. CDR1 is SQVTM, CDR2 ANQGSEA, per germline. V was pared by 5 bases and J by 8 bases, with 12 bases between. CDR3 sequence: CSVSGLEEKLFF. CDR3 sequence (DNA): TGCAGCGTTTCGGGGTTAGAGGAAAAACTGTTTTTT.

This chain's CDR3 is CATSRAGGNEKLFF. In DNA form, the CDR3 reads TGTGCCACCAGCAGAGCAGGGGGTAATGAAAAACTGTTTTTT. The chain uses TRBV15 and TRBJ1-4; TRBD1 matches at 7 bases. Germline V lookup: CDR1 LNHNV, CDR2 YYDKDF (reference sequence). V was clipped by 1 base and J by 4 bases; unmatched bases: 0. This CDR3 is built from 14 residues.

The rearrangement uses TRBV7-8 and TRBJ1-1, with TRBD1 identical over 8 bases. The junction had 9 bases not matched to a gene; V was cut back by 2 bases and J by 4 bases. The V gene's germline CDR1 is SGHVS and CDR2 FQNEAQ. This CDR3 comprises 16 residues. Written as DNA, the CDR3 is TGTGCCAGCAGCTTACTCAGGGGGCCTCGAATCACTGAAGCTTTCTTT. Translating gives CASSLLRGPRITEAFF.

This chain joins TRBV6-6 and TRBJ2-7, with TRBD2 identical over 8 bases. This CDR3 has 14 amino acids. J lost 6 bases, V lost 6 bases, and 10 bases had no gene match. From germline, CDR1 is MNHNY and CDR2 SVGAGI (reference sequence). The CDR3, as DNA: TGTGCCAGCAGATTTAGCGGGACGATGGGCGAGCAGTACTTC. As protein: CASRFSGTMGEQYF.

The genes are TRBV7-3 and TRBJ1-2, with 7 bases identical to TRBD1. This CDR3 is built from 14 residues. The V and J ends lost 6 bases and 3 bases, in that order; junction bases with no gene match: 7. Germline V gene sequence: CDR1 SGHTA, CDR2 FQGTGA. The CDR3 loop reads CASRKDRADYGYTF. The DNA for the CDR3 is TGTGCCAGCAGAAAAGACAGGGCGGACTATGGCTACACCTTC.

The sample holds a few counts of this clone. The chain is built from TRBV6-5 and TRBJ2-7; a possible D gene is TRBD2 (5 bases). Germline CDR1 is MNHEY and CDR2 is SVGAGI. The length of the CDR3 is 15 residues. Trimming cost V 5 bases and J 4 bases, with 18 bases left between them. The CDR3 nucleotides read TGTGCCAGCAGTACAAGTAGGACTTGGCCTTACGAGCAGTACTTC. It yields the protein CASSTSRTWPYEQYF.

The CDR3 nucleotides are TGTGCCAGCAGCCAACGAGCGGGGCTGTACAATGAGCAGTTCTTC. As protein: CASSQRAGLYNEQFF. The chain is built from TRBV3-1 (or the pseudogene TRBV3-2) and TRBJ2-1; 7 bases map to TRBD2. V lost 2 bases to trimming and J lost 4 bases; unmatched junction nucleotides: 5. Germline lookup yields CDR1 LGHDT and CDR2 YNNKEL (reference sequence). The CDR3 consists of 15 residues.

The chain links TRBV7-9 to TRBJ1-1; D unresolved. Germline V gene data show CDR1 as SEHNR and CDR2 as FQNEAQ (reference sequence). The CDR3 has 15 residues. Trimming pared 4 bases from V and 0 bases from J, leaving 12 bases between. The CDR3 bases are TGTGCCAGCAGCTCCTGGACGGGGATGAACACTGAAGCTTTCTTT. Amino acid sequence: CASSSWTGMNTEAFF.

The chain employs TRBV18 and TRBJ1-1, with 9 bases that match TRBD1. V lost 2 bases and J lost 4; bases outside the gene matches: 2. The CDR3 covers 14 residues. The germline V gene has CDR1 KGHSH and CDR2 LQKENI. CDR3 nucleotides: TGTGCCAGCTCACCAGGACAGGGGATCACTGAAGCTTTCTTT. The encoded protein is CASSPGQGITEAFF. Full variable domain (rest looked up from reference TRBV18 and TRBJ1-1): NAGVMQNPRHLVRRRGQEARLRCSPMKGHSHVYWYRQLPEEGLKFMVYLQKENIIDESGMPKERFSAEFPKEGPSILRIQQVVRGDSAAYFCASSPGQGITEAFFGQGTRLTVV.

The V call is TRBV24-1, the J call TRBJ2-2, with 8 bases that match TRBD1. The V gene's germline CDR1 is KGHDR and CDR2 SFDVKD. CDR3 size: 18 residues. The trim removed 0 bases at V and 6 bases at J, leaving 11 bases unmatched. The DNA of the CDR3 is TGTGCCACCAGTGATTTGCCTTCCAGGGGGCGGACCGCCGGGGAGCTGTTTTTT. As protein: CATSDLPSRGRTAGELFF.

In DNA form, the CDR3 reads TGTGCCAGCAGCTATAAAGAGACCCAGTACTTC. This encodes CASSYKETQYF. This rearrangement joins TRBV7-6 to TRBJ2-5, with no clear D. CDR1 is SGHVS and CDR2 is FNYEAQ in the germline V gene. There are 11 residues in the CDR3. V gave up 4 bases and J gave up 3 bases, with 3 bases separating them.

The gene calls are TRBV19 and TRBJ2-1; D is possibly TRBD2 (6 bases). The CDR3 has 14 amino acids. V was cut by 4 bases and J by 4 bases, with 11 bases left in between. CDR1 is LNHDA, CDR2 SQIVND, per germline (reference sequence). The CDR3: CASSTRDFYNEQFF. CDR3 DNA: TGTGCCAGTAGTACCCGGGACTTTTACAATGAGCAGTTCTTC.

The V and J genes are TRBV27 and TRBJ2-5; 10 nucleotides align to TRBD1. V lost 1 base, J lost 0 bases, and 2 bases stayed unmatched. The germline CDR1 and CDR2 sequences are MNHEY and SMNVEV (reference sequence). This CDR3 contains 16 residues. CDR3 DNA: TGTGCCAGCAGTTTATGGACAGGGGGATACCAAGAGACCCAGTACTTC. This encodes CASSLWTGGYQETQYF.

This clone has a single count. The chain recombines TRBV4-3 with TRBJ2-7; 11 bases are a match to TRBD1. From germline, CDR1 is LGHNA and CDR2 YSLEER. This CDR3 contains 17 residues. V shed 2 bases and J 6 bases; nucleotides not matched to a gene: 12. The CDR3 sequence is CASSQIAPGQGGVEQYF. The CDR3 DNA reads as TGCGCCAGCAGCCAAATAGCCCCGGGACAGGGGGGTGTCGAGCAGTACTTC.

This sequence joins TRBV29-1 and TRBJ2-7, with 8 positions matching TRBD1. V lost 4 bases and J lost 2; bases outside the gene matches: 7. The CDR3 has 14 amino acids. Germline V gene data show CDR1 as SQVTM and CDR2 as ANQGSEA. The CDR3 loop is CSVVFGTGAYEQYF. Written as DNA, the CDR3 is TGCAGCGTTGTATTCGGGACAGGCGCCTACGAGCAGTACTTC.

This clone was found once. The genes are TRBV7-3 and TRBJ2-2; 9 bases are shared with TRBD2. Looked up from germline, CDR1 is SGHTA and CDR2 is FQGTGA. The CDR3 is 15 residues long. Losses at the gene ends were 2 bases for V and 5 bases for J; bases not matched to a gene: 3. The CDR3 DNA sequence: TGTGCCAGCAGCTTAGCGGGAGGGGGGACCGGGGAGCTGTTTTTT. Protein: CASSLAGGGTGELFF.

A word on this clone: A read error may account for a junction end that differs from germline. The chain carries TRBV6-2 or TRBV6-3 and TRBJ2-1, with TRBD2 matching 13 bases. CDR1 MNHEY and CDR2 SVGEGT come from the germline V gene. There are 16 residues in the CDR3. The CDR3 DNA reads TGTGCCACCAGTCCGGGACTAGCGGGATTGGGCAATGAGCAGTTCTTC. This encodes CATSPGLAGLGNEQFF.

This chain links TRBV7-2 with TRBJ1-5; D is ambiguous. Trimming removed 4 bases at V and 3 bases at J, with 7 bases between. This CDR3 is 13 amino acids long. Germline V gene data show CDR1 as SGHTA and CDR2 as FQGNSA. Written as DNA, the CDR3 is TGTGCCAGCAGCTCGGCGGTCAATCAGCCCCAGCATTTT. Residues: CASSSAVNQPQHF.

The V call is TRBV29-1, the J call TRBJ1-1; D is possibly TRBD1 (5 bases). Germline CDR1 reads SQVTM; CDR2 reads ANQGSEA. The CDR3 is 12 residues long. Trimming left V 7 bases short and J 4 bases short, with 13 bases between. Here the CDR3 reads CSAGGVGTEAFF. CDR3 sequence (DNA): TGCAGCGCGGGAGGGGTGGGCACTGAAGCTTTCTTT.

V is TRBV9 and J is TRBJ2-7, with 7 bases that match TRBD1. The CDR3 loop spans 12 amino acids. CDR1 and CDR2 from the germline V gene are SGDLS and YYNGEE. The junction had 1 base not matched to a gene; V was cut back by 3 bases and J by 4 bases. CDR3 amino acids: CASSGDSYEQYF. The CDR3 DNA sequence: TGTGCCAGCAGCGGGGACAGTTACGAGCAGTACTTC.

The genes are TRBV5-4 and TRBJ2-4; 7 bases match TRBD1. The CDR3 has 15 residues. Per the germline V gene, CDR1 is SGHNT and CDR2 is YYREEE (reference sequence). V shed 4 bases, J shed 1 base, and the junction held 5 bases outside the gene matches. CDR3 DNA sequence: TGTGCCAGCAGCCACAGGGGTTCGGCCAAAAACATTCAGTACTTC. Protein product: CASSHRGSAKNIQYF.

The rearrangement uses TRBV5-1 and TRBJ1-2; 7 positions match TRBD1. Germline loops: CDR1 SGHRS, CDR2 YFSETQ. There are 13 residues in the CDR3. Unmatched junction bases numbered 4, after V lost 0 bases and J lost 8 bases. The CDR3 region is CASSLEQGLGYTF. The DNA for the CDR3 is TGCGCCAGCAGCTTGGAACAGGGGTTAGGCTACACCTTC.

The CDR3 loop is CASSPGRYQETQYF. The DNA of the CDR3 is TGTGCCAGCTCACCGGGGAGGTACCAAGAGACCCAGTACTTC. The rearrangement joins TRBV18 to TRBJ2-5, with D tentatively TRBD2 (6 bases). The germline V and J ends were trimmed by 3 bases and 0 bases, with 8 bases remaining between them. Germline V gene data show CDR1 as KGHSH and CDR2 as LQKENI. CDR3 length: 14 amino acids.

CDR3: CASSTGTSGRPFDEQFF. The CDR3 DNA reads as TGTGCCAGCAGCACCGGGACTAGCGGGAGGCCATTCGATGAGCAGTTCTTC. V usage is TRBV5-4 and J usage is TRBJ2-1; 15 positions match TRBD2. The CDR3 extends over 17 amino acids. Unmatched junction bases numbered 10, after V lost 4 bases and J lost 8 bases. From germline, CDR1 is SGHNT and CDR2 YYREEE (reference sequence).

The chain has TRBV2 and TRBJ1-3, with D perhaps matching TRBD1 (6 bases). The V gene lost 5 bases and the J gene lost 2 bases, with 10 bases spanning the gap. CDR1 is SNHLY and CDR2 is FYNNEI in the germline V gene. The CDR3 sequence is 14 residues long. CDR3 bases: TGTGCCAGCAGTAAACAGGGAGCTGGAAACACCATATATTTT. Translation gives CASSKQGAGNTIYF.

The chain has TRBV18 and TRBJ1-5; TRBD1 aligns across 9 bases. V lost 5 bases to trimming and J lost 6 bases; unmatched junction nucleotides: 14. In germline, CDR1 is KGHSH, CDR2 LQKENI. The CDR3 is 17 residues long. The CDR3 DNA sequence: TGTGCCAGCTCAGCACGCGAACAGGGGGCTAGTGGTCAGCCCCAGCATTTT. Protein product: CASSAREQGASGQPQHF.

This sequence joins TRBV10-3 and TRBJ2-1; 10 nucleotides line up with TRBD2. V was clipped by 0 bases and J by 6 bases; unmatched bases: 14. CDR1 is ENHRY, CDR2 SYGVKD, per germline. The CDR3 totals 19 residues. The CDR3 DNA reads TGTGCCATCAGTGAGTCCCCACGATTAGCGGGAGGTCCCGGCAATGAGCAGTTCTTC. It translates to CAISESPRLAGGPGNEQFF.